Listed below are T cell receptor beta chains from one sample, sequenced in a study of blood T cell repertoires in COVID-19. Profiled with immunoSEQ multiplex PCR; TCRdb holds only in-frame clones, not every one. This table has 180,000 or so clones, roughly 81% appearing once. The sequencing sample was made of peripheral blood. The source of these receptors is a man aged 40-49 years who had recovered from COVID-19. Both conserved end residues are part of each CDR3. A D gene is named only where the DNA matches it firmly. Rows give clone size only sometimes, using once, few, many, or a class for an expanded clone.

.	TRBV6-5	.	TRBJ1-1	TGTGCCAGCAGTTACTCTGAGAGGACTGAAGCTTTCTTT	CASSYSERTEAFF
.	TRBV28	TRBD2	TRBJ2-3	TGTGCCAGCAGGGGGACTAGCCTCGGCACAGATACGCAGTATTTT	CASRGTSLGTDTQYF
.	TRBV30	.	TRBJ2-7	TGTGCCTGGAGTGTACGAGGGGGCGAGCAGTACTTC	CAWSVRGGEQYF
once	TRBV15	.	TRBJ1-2	TGTGCCACCAGCAGAGACATCGCGGGACGGGACTATGGCTACACCTTC	CATSRDIAGRDYGYTF
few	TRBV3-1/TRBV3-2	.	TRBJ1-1	TGTGCCAGCAGCCGCCTACGGGGGGGAACTGAAGCTTTCTTT	CASSRLRGGTEAFF
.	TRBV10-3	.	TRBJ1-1	TGTGCCATCAGTGGCTCAGTGATTATGAACACTGAAGCTTTCTTT	CAISGSVIMNTEAFF
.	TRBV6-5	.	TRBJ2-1	TGTGCCAGCAGTTACCTCGAATTAGTGTTCTTC	CASSYLELVFF
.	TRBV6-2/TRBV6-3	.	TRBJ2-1	TGTGCCAGCAGTTCCTACAGGGAGCAGTTCTTC	CASSSYREQFF
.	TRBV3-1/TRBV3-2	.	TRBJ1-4	TGTGCCAGCAGGTCCCGGCAGGTTGGTGAAAAACTGTTTTTT	CASRSRQVGEKLFF
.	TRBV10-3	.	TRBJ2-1	TGTGCCATCAGTAGTAGCGGTAGGGACAATGAGCAGTTCTTC	CAISSSGRDNEQFF
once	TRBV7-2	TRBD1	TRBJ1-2	TGTGCCAGCAGCTCCGGGACAGGGGTCGGCTACACCTTC	CASSSGTGVGYTF
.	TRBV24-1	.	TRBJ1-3	TGTGCCACCCCATTACAGTTCTCTGGAAACACCATATATTTT	CATPLQFSGNTIYF
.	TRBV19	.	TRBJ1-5	TGTGCCAGTTCTATTGGACAGATTAGCAATCAGCCCCAGCATTTT	CASSIGQISNQPQHF
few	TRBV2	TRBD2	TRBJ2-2	TGTGCCAGCAGTGTAAGCGGGAGACGAACCGGGGAGCTGTTTTTT	CASSVSGRRTGELFF
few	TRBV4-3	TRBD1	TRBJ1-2	TGCGCCAGCAGCTCGCAGGGGGCGCTTGGCTACACCTTC	CASSSQGALGYTF
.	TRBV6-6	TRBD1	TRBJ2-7	TGTGCCAGCAGCCCCGGGACAGTAGCCGCCTACGAGCAGTACTTC	CASSPGTVAAYEQYF
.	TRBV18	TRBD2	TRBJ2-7	TGTGCCAGCTCTCCGAACCCGGGACTAGACGTCTACGAGCAGTACTTC	CASSPNPGLDVYEQYF
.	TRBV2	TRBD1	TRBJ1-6	TGTGCCAGCAGGAAGGATGGACAGGGACATAATTCACCCCTCCACTTT	CASRKDGQGHNSPLHF
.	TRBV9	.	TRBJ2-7	TGTGCCAGCAGCGTCAGTGGGGGACTCCACGAGCAGTACTTC	CASSVSGGLHEQYF
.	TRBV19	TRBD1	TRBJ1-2	TGTGCCAGTTATACCGTAGGGACAGGGGATGGCTACACCTTC	CASYTVGTGDGYTF
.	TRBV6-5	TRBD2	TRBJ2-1	TGTGCCAGCAGTTACCCTGGGACTAGCGGGGCCAATGAGCAGTTCTTC	CASSYPGTSGANEQFF
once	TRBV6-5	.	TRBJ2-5	TGTGCCAGCAGGGGCAACGGACTGCTCGGGGAGACCCAGTACTTC	CASRGNGLLGETQYF
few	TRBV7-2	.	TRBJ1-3	TGTGCCAGCAGCTTAGTGGCAGGGGTAAACACCATATATTTT	CASSLVAGVNTIYF
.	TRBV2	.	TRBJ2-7	TGTGCCAGCAGTATCCAGGGGGGACTTTCGGAGCAGTACTTC	CASSIQGGLSEQYF
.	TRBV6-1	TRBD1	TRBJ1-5	TGTGCCAGCAGTGCCTCTACGGGACAGGGGGGACAGCCCCAGCATTTT	CASSASTGQGGQPQHF
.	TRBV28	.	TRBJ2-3	TGTGCCAGCAGTTCCACTCAGAGGGGGTCAGATACGCAGTATTTT	CASSSTQRGSDTQYF
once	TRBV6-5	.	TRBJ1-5	TGTGCCAGCAGCCAGGCGTATAGCAATCAGCCCCAGCATTTT	CASSQAYSNQPQHF
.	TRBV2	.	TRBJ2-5	TGTGCCAGCCACCCGGAGGTTGGAGAGACCCAGTACTTC	CASHPEVGETQYF
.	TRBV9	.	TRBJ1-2	TGTGCCAGCAGCGTAGAGGAGGACTATGGCTACACCTTC	CASSVEEDYGYTF
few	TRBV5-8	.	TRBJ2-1	TGTGCCAGCAGCTTGGCTGACAATGAGCAGTTCTTC	CASSLADNEQFF
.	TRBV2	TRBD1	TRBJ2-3	TGTGCCAGCAGTGAGGAGGGACAGGGAGAAGATACGCAGTATTTT	CASSEEGQGEDTQYF
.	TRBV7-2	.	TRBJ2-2	TGTGCCAGCAGCTTAGTAATGGGGGGTACCTTCCCCGGGGAGCTGTTTTTT	CASSLVMGGTFPGELFF
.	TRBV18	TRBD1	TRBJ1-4	TGTGCCAGCTCAACGATTATTGGGACAGGGGGCGCGGCTAATGAAAAACTGTTTTTT	CASSTIIGTGGAANEKLFF
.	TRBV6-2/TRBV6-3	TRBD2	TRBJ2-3	TGTGCCAGCAGTTATCTTAGCGGGAGCACAGATACGCAGTATTTT	CASSYLSGSTDTQYF
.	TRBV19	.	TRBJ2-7	TGTGCCAGTAGTCTAGCCTTAGCCGGCTACGAGCAGTACTTC	CASSLALAGYEQYF
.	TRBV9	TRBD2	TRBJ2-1	TGTGCCAGCAAGCGGGACGAGAATGAGCAGTTCTTC	CASKRDENEQFF
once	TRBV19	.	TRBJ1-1	TGTGCCAGTAGTCCCGGGGGGAACACTGAAGCTTTCTTT	CASSPGGNTEAFF
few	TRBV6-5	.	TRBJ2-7	TGTGCCAGCAGTTCTTATGACTCGATCTACGAGCAGTACTTC	CASSSYDSIYEQYF
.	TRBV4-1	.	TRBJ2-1	TGCGCCAGCAGCCACTTGTACAATGAGCAGTTCTTC	CASSHLYNEQFF
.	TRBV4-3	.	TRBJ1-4	TGCGCCAGCAGCCGTTCGGCAGGGTCGGGTGAAAAACTGTTTTTT	CASSRSAGSGEKLFF
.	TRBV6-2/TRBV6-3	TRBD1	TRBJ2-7	TGTGCCAGCAGTTTCCCCCCGGGACAGGGGCTCTACGAGCAGTACTTC	CASSFPPGQGLYEQYF
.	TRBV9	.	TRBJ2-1	TGTGCCAGCAGCGTACAGGGGAAGGCCAATGAGCAGTTCTTC	CASSVQGKANEQFF
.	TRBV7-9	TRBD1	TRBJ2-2	TGTGCCAGCAGCCGTAGGACAGGTGACGGGGAGCTGTTTTTT	CASSRRTGDGELFF
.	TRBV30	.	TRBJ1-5	TGTGCCTGGAGTGACAGTAGCAATCAGCCCCAGCATTTT	CAWSDSSNQPQHF
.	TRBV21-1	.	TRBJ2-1	TGTGCCAGCAGCAAGACGGACAGGGGGCGCGTTGAGCAGTTCTTC	CASSKTDRGRVEQFF
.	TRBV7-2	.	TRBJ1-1	TGTGCCAGCAGCTTATCAGGGGCATTGCGATTCACTGAAGCTTTCTTT	CASSLSGALRFTEAFF
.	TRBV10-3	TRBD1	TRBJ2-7	TGTGCCATAGGACAGGGGGCTGGGGAGCAGTACTTC	CAIGQGAGEQYF
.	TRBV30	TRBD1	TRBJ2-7	TGTGCCTGGAGTTTGGACAGGTTCAGGGACGAGCAGTACTTC	CAWSLDRFRDEQYF
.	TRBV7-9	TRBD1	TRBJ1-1	TGTGCCAGCAGCCATAGGGACAGGGGGCCCACTGAAGCTTTCTTT	CASSHRDRGPTEAFF
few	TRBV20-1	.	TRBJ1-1	TGCAGTGCTCCCAGGGATACTGAAGCTTTCTTT	CSAPRDTEAFF
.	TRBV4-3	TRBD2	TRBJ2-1	TGCGCCAGCAGCCAAGATTCGGGCGGGAGTCGGCATGAGCAGTTCTTC	CASSQDSGGSRHEQFF
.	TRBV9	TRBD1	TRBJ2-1	TGTGCCAGCAGCGATGCCGGGACAGGTGAAAATGAGCAGTTCTTC	CASSDAGTGENEQFF